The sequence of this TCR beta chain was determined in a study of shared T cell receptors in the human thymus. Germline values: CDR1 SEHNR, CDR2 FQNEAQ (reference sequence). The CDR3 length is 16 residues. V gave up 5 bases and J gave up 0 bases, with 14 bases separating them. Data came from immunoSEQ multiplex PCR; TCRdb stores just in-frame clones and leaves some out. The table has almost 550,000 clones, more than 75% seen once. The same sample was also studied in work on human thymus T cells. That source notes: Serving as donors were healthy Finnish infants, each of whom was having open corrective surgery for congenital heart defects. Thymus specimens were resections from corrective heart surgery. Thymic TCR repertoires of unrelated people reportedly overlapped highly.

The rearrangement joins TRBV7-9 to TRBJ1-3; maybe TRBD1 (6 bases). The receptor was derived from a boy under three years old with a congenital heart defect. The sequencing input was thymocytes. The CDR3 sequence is CASSAGQTDSGNTIYF. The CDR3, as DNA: TGTGCCAGCAGCGCCGGACAGACGGACTCTGGAAACACCATATATTTT. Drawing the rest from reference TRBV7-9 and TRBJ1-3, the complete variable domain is DTGVSQNPRHKITKRGQNVTFRCDPISEHNRLYWYRQTLGQGPEFLTYFQNEAQLEKSRLLSDRFSAERPKGSFSTLEIQRTEQGDSAMYLCASSAGQTDSGNTIYFGEGSWLTVV.